This T cell receptor beta chain was retrieved from a study of T cell responses to AZD1222 COVID-19 vaccine. This clone was detected once. Using immunoSEQ multiplex PCR, the repertoire was profiled, and TCRdb retains in-frame clones only, with some absent. The repertoire includes roughly 84,000 clones, approximately 85% of them detected once, and about 12% sits in the top ten. The CDR3 covers 12 residues. Germline-derived CDR1 and CDR2 are MNHEY and SVGAGI. The ends were cut back, 6 bases at V and 11 bases at J, with 16 bases in the middle. This TCR came from an adult who received the AZD1222 COVID-19 vaccine. Sequencing used peripheral blood, obtained 28 days after the second AZD1222 dose. The chain is built from TRBV6-5 and TRBJ1-1; D may be TRBD1 (5 bases). The CDR3 here is CASRHTQGWAFF. The CDR3 DNA reads as TGTGCCAGCAGGCACACCCAGGGTTGGGCTTTCTTT.